This T cell receptor beta chain was sequenced during a study of siplizumab effects on memory and regulatory T cells. Germline CDR1 reads SGHTA; CDR2 reads FQGNSA. CDR3 length equals 14 residues. V shed 0 bases and J shed 7 bases, with 10 bases lying between them. The method was immunoSEQ multiplex PCR; TCRdb's version includes in-frame clones alone and lacks a portion of them. The table shows approximately 110,000 clones, with approximately 94% occurring only once. The origin of this receptor is a human donor in good health. The V gene is TRBV7-2, the J gene TRBJ2-4; a possible D gene is TRBD1 (6 bases). The sample taken for sequencing was CD4+ T cells sorted from blood. CDR3 in amino acids: CASSLARTVNIQYF. The CDR3, as DNA: TGTGCCAGCAGCTTAGCGAGGACAGTGAACATTCAGTACTTC.